The 24 T cell receptor beta chains presented below share a single source sample, sequenced in a study of cytomegalovirus exposure and HLA in healthy donors. Amplification used 60 Vbeta primers and 13 Jbeta primers. Repertoires were generated with immunoSEQ multiplex PCR, while TCRdb's copy carries only in-frame clones and drops some. This sample has around 140,000 clones, with around 72% found just once. The sample was PBMCs. The receptors were sampled from a man aged 50 to 60 in good health and CMV-seropositive.

The gene calls are TRBV5-6 and TRBJ2-2, with 8 bases aligning to TRBD1. J lost 4 bases, V lost 0 bases, and 5 bases had no gene match. CDR1 and CDR2 from the germline V gene are SGHDT and YYEEEE. This CDR3 is 16 amino acids long. CDR3 DNA: TGTGCCAGCAGCTTGGGCGACAGGGGTGGCACCGGGGAGCTGTTTTTT. This encodes CASSLGDRGGTGELFF. The whole variable domain, filled in from reference TRBV5-6 and TRBJ2-2, reads DAGVTQSPTHLIKTRGQQVTLRCSPKSGHDTVSWYQQALGQGPQFIFQYYEEEERQRGNFPDRFSGHQFPNYSSELNVNALLLGDSALYLCASSLGDRGGTGELFFGEGSRLTVL.

The CDR3 DNA is TGTGCCAGCAGCTTGGGCGGAGGAAAAGAGACCCAGTACTTC. Translating it yields CASSLGGGKETQYF. This chain connects TRBV7-3 to TRBJ2-5; D might be TRBD2 (5 bases). This CDR3 spans 14 amino acids. Per germline, CDR1 SGHTA and CDR2 FQGTGA. Trimming shortened V by 3 bases and J by 3 bases, and 11 bases separated the two germline ends.

The gene calls are TRBV19 and TRBJ2-7, with 7 bases aligning to TRBD1. There are 14 residues in the CDR3. Germline V gene data show CDR1 as LNHDA and CDR2 as SQIVND (reference sequence). V lost 7 bases and J lost 3; bases outside the gene matches: 9. The CDR3 sequence is CASKDRTGDYEQYF. In nucleotides, the CDR3 is TGTGCCAGTAAGGACCGGACAGGAGACTACGAGCAGTACTTC. Full variable domain (rest looked up from reference TRBV19 and TRBJ2-7): DGGITQSPKYLFRKEGQNVTLSCEQNLNHDAMYWYRQDPGQGLRLIYYSQIVNDFQKGDIAEGYSVSREKKESFPLTVTSAQKNPTAFYLCASKDRTGDYEQYFGPGTRLTVT.

This clone came up a few times. The chain couples TRBV6-5 to TRBJ1-1; the D is unclear. Between the trimmed V and J ends, which lost 0 bases and 6 bases, there was a span of 8 bases. The CDR3 runs to 13 residues. The germline V gene encodes CDR1 MNHEY and CDR2 SVGAGI. The CDR3 region has the DNA TGTGCCAGCAGTTACTCCTCGGGTCCTGAAGCTTTCTTT. Protein product: CASSYSSGPEAFF.

The chain joins TRBV29-1 to TRBJ2-7; TRBD2 agrees at 8 bases. The CDR3 runs 11 residues. Germline CDR1 is SQVTM and CDR2 is ANQGSEA. CDR3 residues: CSTGGTGEQYF. The CDR3 DNA reads as TGCAGTACGGGGGGGACGGGCGAGCAGTACTTC.

This clone was observed a few times. This rearrangement joins TRBV11-1 to TRBJ2-5; tentative D call: TRBD1 (6 bases). The tail of the sequence fits TRBJ2-7 better, so the J call may be wrong. Germline CDR1 SGHAT, CDR2 FQDESV (reference sequence). The CDR3 is made up of 16 amino acids. Here the CDR3 reads CASSNGLTGKGYEQYF. The CDR3, as DNA: TGTGCCAGCAGCAATGGTCTCACAGGGAAGGGGTACGAGCAGTACTTC.

This rearrangement joins TRBV29-1 to TRBJ2-2; a possible D gene is TRBD2 (6 bases). The CDR3 runs to 16 residues. The germline CDR1 and CDR2 sequences are SQVTM and ANQGSEA. The V gene lost 6 bases and the J gene lost 4 bases, with 21 bases spanning the gap. The CDR3 reads CSVKGSWGLLTGELFF. The DNA for the CDR3 is TGCAGCGTGAAGGGATCATGGGGACTGCTCACCGGGGAGCTGTTTTTT.

The chain couples TRBV5-4 to TRBJ2-3; TRBD2 matches 8 bases. The germline V gene has CDR1 SGHNT and CDR2 YYREEE (reference sequence). The CDR3 covers 17 residues. Unmatched junction bases numbered 11, after V lost 4 bases and J lost 1 base. CDR3 in amino acids: CASSPRTVRGGTDTQYF. In DNA form, the CDR3 reads TGTGCCAGCAGCCCGCGTACCGTGCGGGGGGGCACAGATACGCAGTATTTT.

This sequence joins TRBV6-8 and TRBJ1-4; TRBD1 matches 10 bases. In germline, CDR1 is MNHGY, CDR2 SAAAGT. Losses at the gene ends were 5 bases for V and 4 bases for J; bases not matched to a gene: 10. This CDR3 is built from 17 residues. CDR3 sequence reads: CASSHLGQGLDNEKLFF. In DNA form, the CDR3 reads TGTGCCAGCAGTCACCTGGGACAGGGGCTAGATAATGAAAAACTGTTTTTT.

Remarks on this clone: A read error may produce the germline difference seen at one junction end. CDR3 nucleotides: TGTGCCAGCAGCGTAGATCAGGGGATCTCTGAGGCCAACGTCCTGACTTTC. It yields the protein CASSVDQGISEANVLTF. The J gene is TRBJ2-6, the V gene TRBV9; possible D gene TRBD1, 6 bases. The CDR3 consists of 17 residues. The germline gives CDR1 SGDLS, CDR2 YYNGEE.

The chain is built from TRBV11-3 and TRBJ2-1; 8 nucleotides match TRBD2. The ends lost 2 bases at V and 6 bases at J; junction bases unmatched: 0. The CDR3 contains 13 residues. Germline assignment: CDR1 SGHNT and CDR2 YENEEA. CDR3 nucleotide sequence: TGTGCCAGCAGCTTACTAGCGGGCAATGAGCAGTTCTTC. It translates to CASSLLAGNEQFF.

The rearrangement joins TRBV9 to TRBJ2-1; tentatively, D is TRBD2 (6 bases). CDR1 and CDR2 from the germline V gene are SGDLS and YYNGEE. The CDR3 runs to 16 residues. With 0 bases removed from V and 5 bases from J, the gap between germline ends came to 15 bases. CDR3 DNA: TGTGCCAGCAGCGTAGTGGGGGGAGCCCGTAACAATGAGCAGTTCTTC. Protein product: CASSVVGGARNNEQFF. The full variable domain, its missing parts supplied by reference TRBV9 and TRBJ2-1, is DSGVTQTPKHLITATGQRVTLRCSPRSGDLSVYWYQQSLDQGLQFLIQYYNGEERAKGNILERFSAQQFPDLHSELNLSSLELGDSALYFCASSVVGGARNNEQFFGPGTRLTVL.

This clone has just a few counts. This sequence joins TRBV7-9 and TRBJ1-2; TRBD1 matches at 8 bases. The CDR3 is 16 amino acids. V shed 1 base, J shed 3 bases, and the junction held 7 bases outside the gene matches. Looked up from germline, CDR1 is SEHNR and CDR2 is FQNEAQ (reference sequence). CDR3 sequence reads: CASSLGIPGGYYGYTF. The CDR3 nucleotides read TGTGCCAGCAGCTTAGGTATTCCAGGGGGCTACTATGGCTACACCTTC.

This clone was seen just once. The chain is built from TRBV5-4 and TRBJ2-5, with 7 bases that match TRBD2. The V gene end was trimmed by 0 bases and the J gene end by 0 bases; junction bases not matched to a gene: 8. The CDR3 has 17 amino acids. Germline V gives CDR1 SGHNT, CDR2 YYREEE (reference sequence). Here the CDR3 reads CASSLGLAEKYQETQYF. The CDR3 coding sequence is TGTGCCAGCAGCTTGGGGCTAGCGGAAAAGTACCAAGAGACCCAGTACTTC.

The J gene is TRBJ2-1, the V gene TRBV10-1, with TRBD2 matching 8 bases. This CDR3 region has 14 residues. J lost 8 bases, V lost 4 bases, and 7 bases had no gene match. Germline-derived CDR1 and CDR2 are WNHNN and SYGVQD (reference sequence). In nucleotides, the CDR3 is TGCGCCAGCAGTGCGGGGGGGTCGAAACATGAGCAGTTCTTC. Translated: CASSAGGSKHEQFF.

The chain uses TRBV5-1 and TRBJ2-2; 8 bases line up with TRBD2. This CDR3 spans 15 amino acids. Germline CDR1 and CDR2: SGHRS and YFSETQ. After removal of 4 bases from V and 4 bases from J, the junction contained 6 bases not matched to a gene. The CDR3 here is CASSELAAGTGELFF. CDR3 coding DNA: TGCGCCAGCAGCGAACTAGCGGCTGGCACCGGGGAGCTGTTTTTT.

This rearrangement joins TRBV19 to TRBJ1-1, with 11 bases that match TRBD1. This CDR3 is 16 amino acids long. The junction had 7 bases not matched to a gene; V was cut back by 7 bases and J by 0 bases. Germline V lookup: CDR1 LNHDA, CDR2 SQIVND (reference sequence). The CDR3 protein is CASIRDRGKMNTEAFF. The DNA for the CDR3 is TGTGCCAGTATCAGGGACAGGGGGAAGATGAACACTGAAGCTTTCTTT.

The chain has TRBV6-1 and TRBJ1-1; D is unresolved. Germline lookup yields CDR1 MNHNS and CDR2 SASEGT. This CDR3 has 14 amino acids. The V end was cut by 6 bases, the J end by 1 base, with 12 bases between. The CDR3 sequence is CASRPHQQNTEAFF. The CDR3 DNA sequence: TGTGCCAGCAGACCCCACCAACAGAACACTGAAGCTTTCTTT.

The chain couples TRBV4-2 to TRBJ2-7; 10 nucleotides match TRBD2. The V segment lost 0 bases and the J segment 7 bases; nucleotides outside the gene matches: 9. The CDR3 totals 16 residues. Germline loops: CDR1 LGHNA, CDR2 YNFKEQ. The CDR3 DNA follows: TGTGCCAGCAGCCAAGAATGGAGCGGGGGGGCAGGAGAGCAGTACTTC. It encodes CASSQEWSGGAGEQYF.

The chain is built from TRBV6-5 and TRBJ2-6; perhaps TRBD2 as D (5 bases). Trimming shortened V by 2 bases and J by 0 bases, and 5 bases separated the two germline ends. The germline CDR1 and CDR2 sequences are MNHEY and SVGAGI. CDR3 length: 15 amino acids. The CDR3 spells CASSYGSSGANVLTF. The CDR3 DNA sequence: TGTGCCAGCAGTTACGGGAGCTCTGGGGCCAACGTCCTGACTTTC.

The chain recombines TRBV5-1 with TRBJ2-7, with 9 bases that match TRBD1. CDR3 length: 15 residues. CDR1 is SGHRS and CDR2 is YFSETQ in the germline V gene. Germline trimming cut 0 bases from V and 5 bases from J; bases unmatched to any gene: 6. This CDR3 reads CASSLAGTGFDEQYF. In nucleotides, the CDR3 is TGCGCCAGCAGCTTGGCCGGGACAGGGTTCGACGAGCAGTACTTC.

The chain links TRBV7-6 to TRBJ1-4; possibly TRBD1 for D (6 bases). The CDR3 runs 17 residues. The ends were cut back, 6 bases at V and 5 bases at J, with 22 bases in the middle. Germline V CDR1 and CDR2: SGHVS, FNYEAQ. As DNA, the CDR3 is TGTGCCAGCAGTCTGAGGGCAGGGGCGAGGAGGAATGAAAAACTGTTTTTT. Translated, it gives CASSLRAGARRNEKLFF.

This clone occurred once. This chain uses TRBV5-4 with TRBJ2-2; the match to TRBD1 covers 8 bases. In germline, CDR1 is SGHNT, CDR2 YYREEE (reference sequence). The CDR3 totals 16 residues. Unmatched junction bases numbered 11, after V lost 5 bases and J lost 5 bases. The CDR3 DNA follows: TGTGCCAGCAGGATGAAAGGACAGGGCGGAACCGGGGAGCTGTTTTTT. It codes for CASRMKGQGGTGELFF.

This sequence joins TRBV6-6 and TRBJ1-1; D ambiguous. CDR1 is MNHNY, CDR2 SVGAGI, per germline (reference sequence). V lost 4 bases, J lost 3 bases, and 6 bases lay in between. This CDR3 is 12 amino acids long. The CDR3 nucleotides are TGTGCCAGCAGTTCGCAGGACACTGAAGCTTTCTTT. Its protein is CASSSQDTEAFF.